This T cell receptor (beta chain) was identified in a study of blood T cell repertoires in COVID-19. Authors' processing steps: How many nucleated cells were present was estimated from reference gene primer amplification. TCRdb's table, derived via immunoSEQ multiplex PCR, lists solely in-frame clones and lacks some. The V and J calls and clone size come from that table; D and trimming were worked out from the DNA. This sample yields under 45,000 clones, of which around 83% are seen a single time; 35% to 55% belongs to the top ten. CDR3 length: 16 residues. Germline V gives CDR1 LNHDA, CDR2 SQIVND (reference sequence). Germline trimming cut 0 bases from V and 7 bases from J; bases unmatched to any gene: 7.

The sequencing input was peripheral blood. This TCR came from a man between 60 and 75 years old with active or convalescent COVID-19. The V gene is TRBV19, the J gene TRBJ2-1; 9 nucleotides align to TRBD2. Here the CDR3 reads CASSIDLAGSLNEQFF. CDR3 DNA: TGTGCCAGTAGTATAGATCTAGCGGGGAGCCTTAATGAGCAGTTCTTC.